This T cell receptor (beta chain) comes out of a study of blood T cell repertoires in COVID-19. For the study at large: From the United States, Italy and Spain came samples of acute and convalescent COVID-19.

Trimming removed 5 bases from V and 4 bases from J, with 13 bases in between. Germline CDR1 and CDR2: KGHDR and SFDVKD. The CDR3 totals 14 residues. Original analysis: Reference gene primer amplification yielded estimated nucleated cell counts. Using immunoSEQ multiplex PCR, the repertoire was profiled, and TCRdb retains in-frame clones only, with some absent. V, J and clone size are taken as reported in that table, and D and trimming were inferred from the DNA itself. The table records 240,000 or so clones, about 79% of them present only once. This chain uses TRBV24-1 with TRBJ1-2; the D gene is possibly TRBD1 (5 bases). This receptor was taken from a woman aged 80 or older with acute or convalescent COVID-19. The sequencing sample was made of peripheral blood. CDR3 coding DNA: TGTGCCACCAGTGGGCAAGGGGCGCCCTATGGCTACACCTTC. It is translated as CATSGQGAPYGYTF.